This TCR beta chain was found in a study of vaccination effects on CD4 cells after COVID-19. Notes on the study in general: There were few convalescent patients in the study and no early post-infection timepoints.

Trimming cost V 7 bases and J 2 bases, with 11 bases left between them. Germline-derived CDR1 and CDR2 are MNHEY and SMNVEV (reference sequence). The CDR3 contains 13 residues. This clone was picked up a small number of times. Its antigen is unidentified. The method was immunoSEQ multiplex PCR; TCRdb's version includes in-frame clones alone and lacks a portion of them. The sample holds roughly 23,000 clones; 72% are singletons and the top ten take roughly 10%. Pools of viral peptides were used by the ViraFEST assay to expand antigen-specific CD4+ T cells ahead of sequencing. At the end of over 8 days of culture, CD4+ T cells were isolated. Participants were vaccinated with two doses of either the BNT162b2 or mRNA-1273 vaccine. Vaccinated participants had no history of SARS-CoV-2 infection and tested negative for nucleocapsid antibodies. On both days 3 and 7, half of the culture medium was replaced with IL-2 medium.

The sequence was obtained from a human donor who received a COVID-19 vaccine. This chain uses TRBV27 with TRBJ2-5; D ambiguous. The material sequenced was CD4+ T cells from PBMCs cultured with HCoV-NL63 spike peptides, taken after COVID-19 vaccination. CDR3 amino acids: CASTPIPQETQYF. In DNA, the CDR3 is TGTGCCAGCACCCCCATACCGCAAGAGACCCAGTACTTC.